The present TCR beta chain was sequenced within a study of graft-versus-host responses after intestinal transplantation. TCRdb keeps only in-frame clones here, not all; method: immunoSEQ multiplex PCR. The sample carries more than 50,000 clones, under 90% recorded once. Germline loops: CDR1 MNHNS, CDR2 SASEGT. The CDR3 extends over 8 amino acids. V lost 7 bases, J lost 8 bases, and 2 bases lay in between. Remarks on this clone: Other DNA sequences in this sample translate to the same CDR3.

Processing was applied to graft tissue in order to liberate intraepithelial and lamina propria lymphocytes. The specimen was ileum tissue, collected less than 400 days after transplant. The rearrangement uses TRBV6-1 and TRBJ1-1, with unresolved D. This receptor was taken from a human patient who received an intestinal transplant, so some T cells may come from the graft donor. CDR3 DNA: TGTGCCAGCACCGAAGCTTTCTTT. This translates into CASTEAFF.